Presented here are 12 T cell receptor beta chains from one specimen sequenced in a study of CD8 T cells in ankylosing spondylitis. Study-level points and caveats: Seemingly distinctive of ankylosing spondylitis blood was a TCR beta motif formed by eight highly homologous variants.

TCRdb analysed the 5' RACE reads with MiXCR anew, one entry per CDR3 protein. The table records approximately 550,000 distinct CDR3 sequences, approximately 11% of them present only once. These receptors lack a known antigen. Sequenced: blood, either unsorted or a sorted T cell fraction (not recorded which). These receptors all come from a male donor with ankylosing spondylitis.

The chain is built from TRBV12-3 or TRBV12-4 and TRBJ2-1, with D hard to call. Trimming cost V 4 bases and J 6 bases, with 10 bases left between them. There are 13 residues in the CDR3. The CDR3 is CASSSLPRNEQFF. CDR3 coding DNA: TGTGCCAGCAGTTCCCTCCCCCGCAATGAGCAGTTCTTC.

The chain couples TRBV11-1 to TRBJ1-1, with 10 bases identical to TRBD1. V shed 6 bases and J 3 bases; nucleotides not matched to a gene: 10. This CDR3 is built from 16 residues. Germline CDR1 reads SGHAT; CDR2 reads FQDESV (reference sequence). CDR3 region: CASRPPGTGVYTEAFF. DNA of the CDR3: TGTGCCAGCAGGCCTCCCGGGACAGGGGTTTACACTGAAGCTTTCTTT.

This clonotype was seen ten or more times. The rearrangement joins TRBV12-3 or TRBV12-4 to TRBJ2-7; TRBD2 aligns across 8 bases. The V gene end was trimmed by 5 bases and the J gene end by 7 bases; junction bases not matched to a gene: 13. CDR3 length: 15 amino acids. This CDR3 reads CASSTGTGGFREQYF. Written as DNA, the CDR3 is TGTGCCAGCAGTACCGGGACGGGGGGGTTTCGGGAGCAGTACTTC.

This clonotype was seen a handful of times. The rearrangement links TRBV7-8 to TRBJ2-7, with TRBD2 matching 10 bases. Germline V gene sequence: CDR1 SGHVS, CDR2 FQNEAQ. V gave up 5 bases and J gave up 6 bases; unmatched junction bases: 10. The CDR3 length is 15 residues. DNA for the CDR3: TGTGCCAGCAGCACCCCGGGACTAGCGTATATCGAGCAGTACTTC. Its protein is CASSTPGLAYIEQYF.

This clonotype turned up a few times. The chain links TRBV29-1 to TRBJ1-1; 7 nucleotides align to TRBD1. Germline V gene lookup returns CDR1 SQVTM and CDR2 ANQGSEA. The CDR3 is 13 amino acids. The V and J ends lost 4 bases and 4 bases, in that order; junction bases with no gene match: 6. The CDR3 reads CSVATGATTEAFF. In nucleotides, the CDR3 is TGCAGCGTTGCTACAGGGGCGACCACTGAAGCTTTCTTT.

Points on this clonotype: One junction end disagrees with the germline gene, perhaps due to a read error. The chain is built from TRBV20-1 and TRBJ2-2, with 10 bases matching TRBD2. This CDR3 region has 17 residues. Germline V CDR1 and CDR2: DFQATT, SNEGSKA (reference sequence). The CDR3 protein is CCATSWLAGVNTGELFF. DNA of the CDR3: TGCTGTGCTACCTCCTGGCTAGCGGGAGTTAACACCGGGGAGCTGTTTTTT.

This clonotype was seen a few times. The V gene is TRBV6-1, the J gene TRBJ2-1; D uncertain. The germline gives CDR1 MNHNS, CDR2 SASEGT. This CDR3 spans 14 amino acids. V was trimmed by 10 bases and J by 6 bases, leaving 19 bases between them. DNA of the CDR3: TGTGCCAACGCCTGGTCCCTCTGGGGCAATGAGCAGTTCTTC. It encodes CANAWSLWGNEQFF.

The J gene is TRBJ2-3, the V gene TRBV3-1; 8 bases fit TRBD2. The germline CDR1 and CDR2 sequences are LGHDT and YNNKEL (reference sequence). The CDR3 length is 16 residues. V shed 6 bases and J 1 base; nucleotides not matched to a gene: 9. The CDR3 DNA is TGTGCCAGCAGTCCGCCGGGACTAGAGCGCACAGATACGCAGTATTTT. The encoded protein is CASSPPGLERTDTQYF.

Here the CDR3 reads CASSQDWGRIQYF. For the CDR3, the DNA is TGTGCCAGCAGCCAAGACTGGGGGCGTATTCAGTACTTC. V is TRBV3-1 and J is TRBJ2-4; D might be TRBD1 (6 bases). Per germline, CDR1 LGHDT and CDR2 YNNKEL (reference sequence). V gave up 0 bases and J gave up 10 bases, with 10 bases separating them. This CDR3 is built from 13 residues.

This chain connects TRBV20-1 to TRBJ2-3; 7 bases are shared with TRBD2. V was pared by 1 base and J by 2 bases, with 3 bases of the junction left unmatched. Germline CDR1 is DFQATT and CDR2 is SNEGSKA (reference sequence). CDR3 size: 14 residues. The CDR3 nucleotides read TGCAGTGCTAGAGCGGGAGGTAACACAGATACGCAGTATTTT. Translation: CSARAGGNTDTQYF.

This clonotype was recorded at least ten times. V gene TRBV5-1 combines with J gene TRBJ1-2; 7 bases are shared with TRBD1. Germline loops: CDR1 SGHRS, CDR2 YFSETQ. CDR3 length: 15 amino acids. V gave up 4 bases and J gave up 1 base; unmatched junction bases: 7. For the CDR3, the DNA is TGCGCCAGCAGCCCTGCTGGGACAGATAACTATGGCTACACCTTC. Encoded protein: CASSPAGTDNYGYTF.

This clonotype was seen only a few times. V gene TRBV2 combines with J gene TRBJ2-2; 12 nucleotides agree with TRBD2. The CDR3 runs 16 residues. Germline assignment: CDR1 SNHLY and CDR2 FYNNEI. V lost 5 bases to trimming and J lost 5 bases; unmatched junction nucleotides: 6. CDR3 in DNA: TGTGCCAGCAGTCTAGCGGGAGGGTTGTGGACCGGGGAGCTGTTTTTT. It encodes CASSLAGGLWTGELFF.